This TCR beta chain was documented in a study of regulatory T cells in long-lasting Graves disease. Study-wide context: Patients with persistent Graves' disease had over 5 years of antithyroid drugs and persistent TSH receptor antibodies.

About this clonotype itself: The target antigen is unknown.

The time point: persistent/refractory GD, antithyroid drugs over 5 years with positive TRAb. PBMC RNA was the source of the TCR library. Construction of the TCR beta libraries employed iRepertoire HTBI primers in conjunction with Arm-PCR of CDR3 regions. TCRdb redid the calling of the multiplex PCR reads with MiXCR, one entry per CDR3 protein. The repertoire holds approximately 290,000 distinct CDR3 sequences, 22% seen once, with more than 55% in the top ten. Study-level findings and limits: Persistent cases of Graves' showed reduced TCR diversity relative to newly diagnosed patients.

Germline lookup yields CDR1 SEHNR and CDR2 FQNEAQ (reference sequence). J was trimmed by 7 bases and V by 5 bases; bases with no gene match: 14. The CDR3 spans 16 residues. This receptor was identified in a female donor with Graves disease. The V gene is TRBV7-9, the J gene TRBJ2-1, with TRBD1 matching 7 bases. This specimen was peripheral blood mononuclear cells (PBMCs), taken when the disease was refractory, from a patient treated with antithyroid drugs. The chain's CDR3 is CASSPGGRQGGNEQFF. The CDR3 nucleotides are TGTGCCAGCAGCCCAGGGGGACGACAGGGCGGGAATGAGCAGTTCTTC.